This passage covers 8 T cell receptor beta chains from one sample sequenced in a study of Ad26.COV2.S vaccination and SARS-CoV-2 variants. Method: immunoSEQ multiplex PCR; TCRdb's copy keeps in-frame clones and lacks some. Here the sample spans just over 350,000 clones, under 95% being singletons. This sample comprised peripheral blood, obtained after recovery from COVID-19. Receptors originate from a human donor who had recovered from COVID-19.

This clone was seen a handful of times. A read error may explain this, as a much larger clone is one base away. Distinct nucleotide sequences in the sample also encode this CDR3. The rearrangement uses TRBV2 and TRBJ1-2; D not certain. V was trimmed by 2 bases and J by 3 bases, leaving 7 bases between them. The CDR3 extends over 13 amino acids. Germline CDR1 and CDR2: SNHLY and FYNNEI. Here the CDR3 DNA reads TGTGCCAGCAGTGAACGGCCAGACTATGGCTACACCTTC. It translates to CASSERPDYGYTF. Combining the CDR3 with reference TRBV2 and TRBJ1-2 gives the whole variable domain EPEVTQTPSHQVTQMGQEVILRCVPISNHLYFYWYRQILGQKVEFLVSFYNNEISEKSEIFDDQFSVERPDGSNFTLKIRSTKLEDSAMYFCASSERPDYGYTFGSGTRLTVV.

This clone has only one observation. J is TRBJ2-2 and V is TRBV11-2; D gene uncertain. Germline V CDR1 and CDR2: SGHAT, FQNNGV. Deletions cut 10 bases from V and 6 bases from J, with 9 bases between. The CDR3 is 11 residues long. The CDR3 is CATQLPGELFF. The CDR3 bases are TGTGCCACCCAGCTTCCCGGGGAGCTGTTTTTT.

This chain joins TRBV7-6 and TRBJ1-3, with D possibly TRBD1 on 5 matching bases. The CDR3 runs 15 residues. Between the trimmed V and J ends, which lost 0 bases and 2 bases, there was a span of 8 bases. In germline, CDR1 is SGHVS, CDR2 FNYEAQ. The CDR3 region has the DNA TGTGCCAGCAGCTTAGCGCAGGGACCTGGAAACACCATATATTTT. Protein: CASSLAQGPGNTIYF. Full variable domain (outside the CDR3, taken from reference TRBV7-6 and TRBJ1-3): GAGVSQSPRYKVTKRGQDVALRCDPISGHVSLYWYRQALGQGPEFLTYFNYEAQQDKSGLPNDRFSAERPEGSISTLTIQRTEQRDSAMYRCASSLAQGPGNTIYFGEGSWLTVV.

The chain joins TRBV27 to TRBJ1-2, with 7 bases aligning to TRBD1. The CDR3 contains 13 residues. Per germline, CDR1 MNHEY and CDR2 SMNVEV (reference sequence). V gave up 6 bases and J gave up 4 bases; unmatched junction bases: 5. Written as DNA, the CDR3 is TGTGCCAGCAGCCCGGGACAGACCTATGGCTACACCTTC. Amino acid sequence: CASSPGQTYGYTF.

The rearrangement uses TRBV7-6 and TRBJ2-2; D is uncertain. The germline V gene encodes CDR1 SGHVS and CDR2 FNYEAQ. V was clipped by 1 base and J by 6 bases, with 15 bases between them. This CDR3 spans 16 amino acids. CDR3 sequence reads: CASSLVGQSLSGELFF. Written as DNA, the CDR3 is TGTGCCAGCAGCTTAGTAGGGCAGTCTCTATCCGGGGAGCTGTTTTTT.

The chain uses TRBV25-1 and TRBJ1-1; unclear D gene. Germline V lookup: CDR1 MGHDK, CDR2 SYGVNS. Trimming shortened V by 3 bases and J by 1 base, and 9 bases separated the two germline ends. The CDR3 sequence is 14 residues long. The CDR3 DNA sequence: TGTGCCAGCAGTGAGTGGCTGGAGAACACTGAAGCTTTCTTT. This codes for CASSEWLENTEAFF.

In nucleotides, the CDR3 is TGCGCCAGCAGCCAAGCGTCACCCTACGAGCAGTACTTC. Translating gives CASSQASPYEQYF. V and J are TRBV4-1 and TRBJ2-7; D gene uncertain. The V and J ends lost 1 base and 2 bases respectively, with 6 bases between them. Germline CDR1 is MGHRA and CDR2 is YSYEKL. CDR3 length: 13 amino acids.

The chain couples TRBV24-1 to TRBJ2-7; no clear D gene. From germline, CDR1 is KGHDR and CDR2 SFDVKD. The V and J ends lost 3 bases and 2 bases respectively, with 13 bases between them. The CDR3 sequence is 15 residues long. The CDR3 DNA reads TGTGCCACCAGTGATGGAAGCGCGGCTACCTACGAGCAGTACTTC. Its translation is CATSDGSAATYEQYF.